One sample yielded the 24 T cell receptor beta chains listed below, sequenced in a study of blood T cell repertoires in COVID-19. The assay was immunoSEQ multiplex PCR, and TCRdb's table has in-frame clones only and misses some. The table shows roughly 200,000 clones, with 83% occurring only once. The material sequenced was peripheral blood. The receptors were gathered from a man aged 35 to 55 with active or convalescent COVID-19.

V usage is TRBV6-5 and J usage is TRBJ1-2, with 7 bases lining up with TRBD1. From germline, CDR1 is MNHEY and CDR2 SVGAGI. Losses at the gene ends were 10 bases for V and 6 bases for J; bases not matched to a gene: 17. The CDR3 is 15 residues long. The CDR3 region has the DNA TGTGCCACCAAAGCACGTTCTCAGGGGGAACATGGCTACACCTTC. Its protein is CATKARSQGEHGYTF.

The rearrangement links TRBV5-6 to TRBJ2-6; possibly TRBD1 for D (6 bases). The CDR3 is 15 residues long. Trimming cost V 3 bases and J 3 bases, with 10 bases left between them. Germline-derived CDR1 and CDR2 are SGHDT and YYEEEE. The CDR3: CASSYRDGGANVLTF. DNA for the CDR3: TGTGCCAGCAGCTACAGGGACGGTGGGGCCAACGTCCTGACTTTC.

The gene calls are TRBV7-8 and TRBJ1-6; 7 bases are a match to TRBD1. CDR3 length equals 15 residues. Looked up from germline, CDR1 is SGHVS and CDR2 is FQNEAQ. V lost 5 bases to trimming and J lost 9 bases; unmatched junction nucleotides: 10. CDR3 in amino acids: CASSPQGGWVSPLHF. The CDR3 DNA reads TGTGCCAGCAGCCCCCAGGGGGGCTGGGTTTCACCCCTCCACTTT. Full variable domain (outside the CDR3, taken from reference TRBV7-8 and TRBJ1-6): GAGVSQSPRYKVAKRGQDVALRCDPISGHVSLFWYQQALGQGPEFLTYFQNEAQLDKSGLPSDRFFAERPEGSVSTLKIQRTQQEDSAVYLCASSPQGGWVSPLHFGNGTRLTVT.

The chain links TRBV30 to TRBJ1-3; D ambiguous. The CDR3 is 13 residues long. Trimming took off 2 bases at V and 7 bases at J, with 12 bases between the two ends. Per germline, CDR1 GTSNPN and CDR2 SVGIG (reference sequence). The CDR3 DNA follows: TGTGCCTGGAGTCCAGGTTATCTCAACACCATATATTTT. The encoded protein is CAWSPGYLNTIYF.

The CDR3 bases are TGTGCCACCGGCCGGGGACAGGGGAAGAAGGGGGAGCTGTTTTTT. It encodes CATGRGQGKKGELFF. The rearrangement uses TRBV24-1 and TRBJ2-2; 10 bases fit TRBD1. The CDR3 runs to 15 residues. With 9 bases clipped from V and 8 bases from J, the junction kept 11 bases outside the gene matches. From germline, CDR1 is KGHDR and CDR2 SFDVKD.

The chain combines TRBV19 with TRBJ1-2; a weak D match, TRBD1 (5 bases). The germline gives CDR1 LNHDA, CDR2 SQIVND (reference sequence). The CDR3 has 12 residues. Trimming pared 4 bases from V and 8 bases from J, leaving 11 bases between. The DNA for the CDR3 is TGTGCCAGTAGTAATTCGGGGGGAGGCTACACCTTC. The encoded protein is CASSNSGGGYTF.

The chain employs TRBV3-1 (or the pseudogene TRBV3-2) and TRBJ2-2; D uncertain. The CDR3 extends over 14 amino acids. Trimming cost V 4 bases and J 5 bases, with 11 bases left between them. Germline V lookup: CDR1 LGHDT, CDR2 YNNKEL (reference sequence). CDR3 amino acids: CASSPLDLTGELFF. DNA for the CDR3: TGTGCCAGCAGCCCCCTAGACCTTACCGGGGAGCTGTTTTTT.

The chain joins TRBV27 to TRBJ2-3; 13 bases are shared with TRBD2. In germline, CDR1 is MNHEY, CDR2 SMNVEV (reference sequence). CDR3 length equals 18 residues. With 2 bases clipped from V and 1 base from J, the junction kept 6 bases outside the gene matches. CDR3 sequence reads: CASSLRGTSGVGTDTQYF. CDR3 coding DNA: TGTGCCAGCAGTTTAAGAGGGACTAGCGGGGTGGGCACAGATACGCAGTATTTT.

On this clone: Other DNA sequences from this sample encode an identical CDR3 as well. The chain is built from TRBV18 and TRBJ2-5; D is uncertain. This CDR3 comprises 13 residues. CDR1 and CDR2 from the germline V gene are KGHSH and LQKENI. The germline V and J ends were trimmed by 3 bases and 5 bases, with 10 bases remaining between them. The CDR3 protein is CASSPNRRETQYF. In DNA, the CDR3 is TGTGCCAGCTCACCCAACCGGCGGGAGACCCAGTACTTC.

V usage is TRBV10-3 and J usage is TRBJ1-2; D may be TRBD1 (6 bases). V was pared by 7 bases and J by 2 bases, with 8 bases between. Germline values: CDR1 ENHRY, CDR2 SYGVKD. The CDR3 has 12 residues. CDR3 nucleotide sequence: TGTGCCATCACTGGACAGAACTATGGCTACACCTTC. Translating it yields CAITGQNYGYTF.

DNA for the CDR3: TGTGCCAGCAGCAGCCGAGCGGGGGGCTACTACGAGCAGTACTTC. As protein: CASSSRAGGYYEQYF. This chain connects TRBV7-2 to TRBJ2-7, with 9 bases identical to TRBD2. This CDR3 region has 15 residues. CDR1 and CDR2 (germline): SGHTA, FQGNSA. Germline trimming cut 5 bases from V and 3 bases from J; bases unmatched to any gene: 8.

The V call is TRBV10-3, the J call TRBJ2-6; possible D gene TRBD2, 5 bases. The CDR3 runs 15 residues. Trimming shortened V by 7 bases and J by 1 base, and 11 bases separated the two germline ends. CDR1 is ENHRY and CDR2 is SYGVKD in the germline V gene. Written as DNA, the CDR3 is TGTGCCATCACTCAAAGCGGATCTGGGGCCAACGTCCTGACTTTC. Translated, it gives CAITQSGSGANVLTF.

The V gene is TRBV6-4, the J gene TRBJ1-2, with 9 positions matching TRBD1. This CDR3 region has 14 residues. With 7 bases clipped from V and 5 bases from J, the junction kept 8 bases outside the gene matches. Germline CDR1 is MRHNA and CDR2 is SNTAGT. The CDR3: CASNPGTGPYGYTF. CDR3 bases: TGTGCCAGCAACCCCGGGACAGGGCCGTATGGCTACACCTTC.

The chain joins TRBV28 to TRBJ1-6, with D possibly matching TRBD1 (5 bases). The V and J ends lost 7 bases and 0 bases respectively, with 13 bases between them. Germline CDR1 reads MDHEN; CDR2 reads SYDVKM. The CDR3 has 16 residues. This CDR3 is CASIRQQFSYNSPLHF. The CDR3 nucleotides read TGTGCCAGCATAAGACAGCAATTCTCCTATAATTCACCCCTCCACTTT.

This sequence joins TRBV27 and TRBJ1-1; D gene unclear. Germline CDR1 reads MNHEY; CDR2 reads SMNVEV (reference sequence). The V end was cut by 0 bases, the J end by 9 bases, with 8 bases between. The CDR3 covers 12 residues. In DNA, the CDR3 is TGTGCCAGCAGTTTATCGGGCACGCAAGCTTTCTTT. Protein sequence: CASSLSGTQAFF.

This clone appeared once. This rearrangement joins TRBV2 to TRBJ2-1, with 12 bases lining up with TRBD2. Germline CDR1 SNHLY, CDR2 FYNNEI. V shed 4 bases, J shed 8 bases, and the junction held 6 bases outside the gene matches. This CDR3 spans 15 amino acids. The CDR3 spells CASSVLAGGGDEQFF. The DNA for the CDR3 is TGTGCCAGCAGTGTTCTAGCGGGAGGGGGCGATGAGCAGTTCTTC.

This clone was recorded at least ten times. At the DNA level, this CDR3 is encoded by other sequences in the same sample as well. The gene calls are TRBV5-1 and TRBJ1-2; 9 bases line up with TRBD1. Trimming took 0 bases from V and 5 from J; bases not matched to a gene: 5. Looked up from germline, CDR1 is SGHRS and CDR2 is YFSETQ. The CDR3 runs 15 residues. The CDR3 DNA is TGCGCCAGCAGCTTGGGACAGGGGGGATTTTATGGCTACACCTTC. Translated, it gives CASSLGQGGFYGYTF.

V usage is TRBV11-2 and J usage is TRBJ1-1; no firm D call. The CDR3 extends over 16 amino acids. Germline V gives CDR1 SGHAT, CDR2 FQNNGV. Trimming removed 5 bases at V and 2 bases at J, with 18 bases between. The CDR3 loop reads CASSHMAAAGNTEAFF. As DNA, the CDR3 is TGTGCCAGCAGCCACATGGCGGCAGCCGGAAACACTGAAGCTTTCTTT. Full variable domain (remainder filled in from reference TRBV11-2 and TRBJ1-1): EAGVAQSPRYKIIEKRQSVAFWCNPISGHATLYWYQQILGQGPKLLIQFQNNGVVDDSQLPKDRFSAERLKGVDSTLKIQPAKLEDSAVYLCASSHMAAAGNTEAFFGQGTRLTVV.

This chain connects TRBV6-2 or TRBV6-3 to TRBJ1-1, with 9 nucleotides matching TRBD1. Germline-derived CDR1 and CDR2 are MNHEY and SVGEGT. With 4 bases clipped from V and 0 bases from J, the junction kept 9 bases outside the gene matches. The CDR3 loop spans 17 amino acids. The DNA for the CDR3 is TGTGCCAGCAGTTCCGACAGGGGGACGGGAATGAACACTGAAGCTTTCTTT. Translated, it gives CASSSDRGTGMNTEAFF.

This sequence joins TRBV27 and TRBJ1-1; the match to TRBD1 covers 8 bases. CDR3 length: 14 residues. The junction had 15 bases not matched to a gene; V was cut back by 6 bases and J by 12 bases. Germline lookup yields CDR1 MNHEY and CDR2 SMNVEV (reference sequence). In DNA, the CDR3 is TGTGCCAGCAGCTTAAAAATTCGGACAGGGATGACTTTCTTT. Residues: CASSLKIRTGMTFF.

V is TRBV6-5 and J is TRBJ2-7; a possible D gene is TRBD2 (7 bases). Germline V CDR1 and CDR2: MNHEY, SVGAGI. Trimming removed 7 bases at V and 2 bases at J, with 12 bases between. The CDR3 has 13 amino acids. CDR3 region: CASTPGGTYEQYF. CDR3 DNA: TGTGCCAGCACTCCGGGGGGCACCTACGAGCAGTACTTC.

The V call is TRBV9, the J call TRBJ1-1; tentative D call: TRBD1 (5 bases). The CDR3 length is 14 residues. Per the germline V gene, CDR1 is SGDLS and CDR2 is YYNGEE. V was cut by 4 bases and J by 8 bases, with 18 bases left in between. The CDR3 reads CASSPSQRDPEAFF. DNA for the CDR3: TGTGCCAGCAGCCCCTCCCAGCGGGACCCCGAAGCTTTCTTT.

The rearrangement uses TRBV29-1 and TRBJ1-2; a possible D gene is TRBD1 (6 bases). Trimming cost V 0 bases and J 3 bases, with 17 bases left between them. Germline CDR1 and CDR2: SQVTM and ANQGSEA. This CDR3 is built from 16 residues. CDR3 protein: CSVEDRGQGIDYGYTF. Written as DNA, the CDR3 is TGCAGCGTTGAAGACAGGGGTCAGGGGATCGACTATGGCTACACCTTC.

The J gene is TRBJ2-3, the V gene TRBV7-2; TRBD2 matches at 7 bases. The CDR3 has 15 residues. The ends lost 1 base at V and 5 bases at J; junction bases unmatched: 6. Per germline, CDR1 SGHTA and CDR2 FQGNSA. CDR3 loop: CASSLESGIGDTQYF. CDR3 DNA: TGTGCCAGCAGCTTAGAAAGCGGGATCGGAGATACGCAGTATTTT.